These 30 T cell receptor beta chains originate from one sample sequenced in a study of identical twins. One entry per CDR3 protein results from TCRdb running MiXCR on the 5' RACE reads. The profile shows a few hundred thousand distinct CDR3 sequences, roughly 18% of them singletons. The sequenced material came from naive T cells sorted from blood. The receptors stem from a man between 45 and 60 years old in good health.

This clonotype was counted only a few times. V and J are TRBV7-3 and TRBJ2-1; TRBD1 agrees at 8 bases. Trimming cost V 6 bases and J 0 bases; bases outside gene matches: 4. Germline lookup yields CDR1 SGHTA and CDR2 FQGTGA. This CDR3 spans 15 amino acids. The CDR3 loop reads CASSVDRDSYNEQFF. In nucleotides, the CDR3 is TGTGCCAGCAGTGTGGACAGGGACTCCTACAATGAGCAGTTCTTC.

This chain uses TRBV11-2 with TRBJ2-5; D remains unclear. CDR3 size: 13 residues. Trimming shortened V by 4 bases and J by 5 bases, and 11 bases separated the two germline ends. Germline V gene lookup returns CDR1 SGHAT and CDR2 FQNNGV. This CDR3 reads CASSSSFGETQYF. DNA of the CDR3: TGTGCCAGCAGCTCATCATTTGGGGAGACCCAGTACTTC.

This clonotype has a handful of counts. CDR3 region: CASSSRTGQEAEAFF. For the CDR3, the DNA is TGCGCCAGCAGCTCCCGGACAGGCCAGGAGGCTGAAGCTTTCTTT. The chain joins TRBV5-1 to TRBJ1-1, with 7 bases aligning to TRBD1. Trimming cost V 3 bases and J 6 bases; bases outside gene matches: 11. Germline values: CDR1 SGHRS, CDR2 YFSETQ. There are 15 residues in the CDR3.

A word on this clonotype: Here the CDR3 omits its conserved ending phenylalanine or tryptophan, so a read error is the likely source. V and J are TRBV15 and TRBJ1-6; 8 bases match TRBD1. The CDR3 extends over 17 amino acids. V lost 1 base to trimming and J lost 5 bases; unmatched junction nucleotides: 7. In germline, CDR1 is LNHNV, CDR2 YYDKDF (reference sequence). CDR3 DNA sequence: TGTGCCACCAGCAGAGGGACAGGGAGGAGGAATAATTCACCCCTCCACTCT. The encoded protein is CATSRGTGRRNNSPLHS.

Ten or more counts support this clonotype. J is TRBJ2-3 and V is TRBV5-4; D is uncertain. The CDR3 extends over 12 amino acids. V lost 4 bases to trimming and J lost 6 bases, with 9 bases between them. Looked up from germline, CDR1 is SGHNT and CDR2 is YYREEE (reference sequence). Here the CDR3 reads CASSTTWDTQYF. DNA for the CDR3: TGTGCCAGCAGCACGACCTGGGATACGCAGTATTTT.

This clonotype was counted at least ten times. The rearrangement uses TRBV20-1 and TRBJ2-1; TRBD1 matches at 9 bases. Trimming took 4 bases from V and 4 from J; bases not matched to a gene: 8. Germline CDR1 is DFQATT and CDR2 is SNEGSKA (reference sequence). This CDR3 is 15 amino acids long. Here the CDR3 reads CSATMGQGRYNEQFF. Written as DNA, the CDR3 is TGCAGTGCTACAATGGGACAGGGAAGGTACAATGAGCAGTTCTTC.

This clonotype has at least ten counts. The CDR3 reads CASRGLAGGAGTQYF. The DNA of the CDR3 is TGTGCCAGCAGGGGCCTAGCGGGAGGCGCCGGGACCCAGTACTTC. The chain uses TRBV6-1 and TRBJ2-5, with TRBD2 matching 11 bases. Germline lookup yields CDR1 MNHNS and CDR2 SASEGT. The CDR3 covers 15 residues. V shed 6 bases, J shed 7 bases, and the junction held 10 bases outside the gene matches.

In DNA, the CDR3 is TGTGCCACCTCGAGACAGGGGGCTTGGGAGACCCAGTACTTC. Its translation is CATSRQGAWETQYF. V gene TRBV12-3 or TRBV12-4 combines with J gene TRBJ2-5, with TRBD1 matching over 10 bases. The trim removed 10 bases at V and 5 bases at J, leaving 10 bases unmatched. The length of the CDR3 is 14 residues.

The chain employs TRBV18 and TRBJ2-7; D might be TRBD1 (6 bases). Trimming removed 6 bases from V and 7 bases from J, with 22 bases in between. The CDR3 has 15 amino acids. Germline V lookup: CDR1 KGHSH, CDR2 LQKENI. This CDR3 reads CASSDRWASRGEQYF. The DNA for the CDR3 is TGTGCCAGCTCCGACAGGTGGGCTAGCCGCGGAGAGCAGTACTTC.

This clonotype was picked up many times. This rearrangement joins TRBV27 to TRBJ2-1; 13 bases fit TRBD2. The CDR3 has 16 amino acids. Looked up from germline, CDR1 is MNHEY and CDR2 is SMNVEV (reference sequence). V was clipped by 4 bases and J by 7 bases; unmatched bases: 7. The CDR3 DNA reads TGTGCCAGCAGTTACCTACTAGCGGGAGGGGGGAATGAGCAGTTCTTC. Encoded protein: CASSYLLAGGGNEQFF.

The chain links TRBV5-5 to TRBJ1-2; possibly TRBD1 for D (5 bases). The CDR3 spans 15 residues. V lost 1 base and J lost 4, with 14 bases in between. Germline V CDR1 and CDR2: SGHKS, YYEKEE (reference sequence). CDR3 loop: CASSLPGAAGYGYTF. CDR3 nucleotides: TGTGCCAGCAGCTTGCCCGGGGCCGCGGGCTATGGCTACACCTTC.

Many counts were recorded for this clonotype. The DNA for the CDR3 is TGCAGTGCAGCCGGGACTAGCGCGGGCACAGATACGCAGTATTTT. Translation: CSAAGTSAGTDTQYF. J is TRBJ2-3 and V is TRBV20-1; 10 bases match TRBD2. The J segment lost 1 base and the V segment lost 6 bases, leaving 7 bases of the junction unmatched. The germline V gene encodes CDR1 DFQATT and CDR2 SNEGSKA (reference sequence). The CDR3 contains 15 residues.

This clonotype has a handful of counts. The V call is TRBV6-5, the J call TRBJ2-7, with D tentatively TRBD1 (5 bases). Germline lookup yields CDR1 MNHEY and CDR2 SVGAGI. This CDR3 contains 15 residues. Trimming left V 2 bases short and J 1 base short, with 12 bases between. The CDR3 sequence: CASSYKAGLSYEQYF. In DNA, the CDR3 is TGTGCCAGCAGTTACAAGGCAGGGCTATCCTACGAGCAGTACTTC.

This clonotype was recorded at least ten times. This sequence joins TRBV5-5 and TRBJ2-6; D possibly corresponds to TRBD2 (5 bases). Trimming removed 0 bases from V and 2 bases from J, with 6 bases in between. The germline gives CDR1 SGHKS, CDR2 YYEKEE (reference sequence). CDR3 size: 15 residues. CDR3 in amino acids: CASSLGGAGANVLTF. CDR3 nucleotide sequence: TGTGCCAGCAGCTTGGGGGGAGCTGGGGCCAACGTCCTGACTTTC.

This clonotype was seen many times. The chain carries TRBV5-4 and TRBJ2-7; no firm D call. This CDR3 is 14 amino acids long. The V end lost 4 bases, the J end lost 0 bases, and 11 bases lay between the germline ends. Germline CDR1 and CDR2: SGHNT and YYREEE (reference sequence). The CDR3 reads CASSDDTFSYEQYF. DNA for the CDR3: TGTGCCAGCAGCGACGACACCTTCTCCTACGAGCAGTACTTC.

V is TRBV5-1 and J is TRBJ2-2; tentatively, D is TRBD1 or TRBD2 (5 bases each). The germline CDR1 and CDR2 sequences are SGHRS and YFSETQ. V lost 4 bases to trimming and J lost 1 base, with 20 bases between them. The CDR3 is 18 amino acids. The CDR3 region is CASSVGRLGALNTGELFF. The CDR3 DNA reads as TGCGCCAGCAGCGTGGGCAGGCTCGGGGCCCTGAACACCGGGGAGCTGTTTTTT.

With respect to this clonotype: Being one base from a much bigger clone, this may be a read error. The V call is TRBV12-3 or TRBV12-4, the J call TRBJ2-7, with D perhaps being TRBD1 or TRBD2 (5 bases each). CDR3 length equals 12 residues. The V end lost 6 bases, the J end lost 3 bases, and 9 bases lay between the germline ends. CDR3 loop: CASSRDLYEQYF. The CDR3 nucleotides are TGTGCCAGCAGCAGGGACCTCTACGAGCAGTACTTC.

This clonotype was recorded many times. The V and J genes are TRBV5-1 and TRBJ2-1, with D possibly TRBD1 on 6 matching bases. Trimming took off 3 bases at V and 0 bases at J, with 10 bases between the two ends. CDR3 length equals 15 residues. CDR1 is SGHRS and CDR2 is YFSETQ in the germline V gene. CDR3 sequence reads: CASSYRDHSYNEQFF. DNA of the CDR3: TGCGCCAGCAGCTACAGGGATCACTCCTACAATGAGCAGTTCTTC.

This clonotype has a handful of counts. V is TRBV6-2 or TRBV6-3 and J is TRBJ1-4, with D perhaps matching TRBD1 (5 bases). Per the germline V gene, CDR1 is MNHEY and CDR2 is SVGEGT. The length of the CDR3 is 15 residues. Trimming stripped 4 bases from V and 6 bases from J, with 15 bases between. CDR3 DNA: TGTGCCAGCAGTTTTTCGGGACTGGATTATGAAAAACTGTTTTTT. The encoded protein is CASSFSGLDYEKLFF.

In this sample, this clonotype turned up a few times. The rearrangement uses TRBV20-1 and TRBJ2-7, with 7 bases matching TRBD1. J gave up 7 bases and V 8 bases, and 14 bases lay outside the gene matches. The CDR3 spans 13 residues. Germline values: CDR1 DFQATT, CDR2 SNEGSKA (reference sequence). This CDR3 is CSSAKGQTLEQYF. CDR3 nucleotide sequence: TGCAGTAGCGCAAAGGGACAGACATTGGAGCAGTACTTC.

The V gene is TRBV4-2, the J gene TRBJ1-6; TRBD1 is a possible D gene (6 bases). The V end was cut by 0 bases, the J end by 6 bases, with 12 bases between. The CDR3 extends over 16 amino acids. CDR1 is LGHNA, CDR2 YNFKEQ, per germline. CDR3 DNA: TGTGCCAGCAGCCAAGATATATGGACAGTTAATTCACCCCTCCACTTT. Translated: CASSQDIWTVNSPLHF.

V and J are TRBV28 and TRBJ2-7; D unresolved. The CDR3 has 12 residues. V lost 7 bases and J 4 bases, leaving 11 bases between the germline ends. Germline CDR1 and CDR2: MDHEN and SYDVKM. DNA of the CDR3: TGTGCCAGCAAAGATACGGAATACGAGCAGTACTTC. Translating it yields CASKDTEYEQYF. The full variable domain, rest sourced from reference TRBV28 and TRBJ2-7, is DVKVTQSSRYLVKRTGEKVFLECVQDMDHENMFWYRQDPGLGLRLIYFSYDVKMKEKGDIPEGYSVSREKKERFSLILESASTNQTSMYLCASKDTEYEQYFGPGTRLTVT.

Points on this clonotype: A read error may explain this, as a much larger clone is one base away. Since the CDR3 does not end with the conserved phenylalanine or tryptophan, this likely comes from a read error. This chain connects TRBV5-1 to TRBJ2-3; D gene ambiguous. The CDR3 loop spans 17 amino acids. CDR1 SGHRS and CDR2 YFSETQ come from the germline V gene. The V end lost 3 bases, the J end lost 1 base, and 18 bases lay between the germline ends. CDR3 residues: CASSSSIARTGTDTQYL. The CDR3 bases are TGCGCCAGCAGCTCCTCAATCGCCCGTACGGGCACAGATACGCAGTATCTT.

This clonotype showed up just once. The chain carries TRBV6-5 and TRBJ2-7, with a tentative D call TRBD1 (6 bases). The CDR3 sequence is 16 residues long. In germline, CDR1 is MNHEY, CDR2 SVGAGI. Trimming cost V 0 bases and J 3 bases, with 15 bases left between them. This CDR3 reads CASSYSSTGRNYEQYF. As DNA, the CDR3 is TGTGCCAGCAGTTACTCGAGCACAGGGAGAAACTACGAGCAGTACTTC.

This clonotype occurred many times. The J gene is TRBJ1-6, the V gene TRBV6-1; D gene ambiguous. Germline lookup yields CDR1 MNHNS and CDR2 SASEGT. CDR3 length equals 16 residues. V was trimmed by 5 bases and J by 9 bases, leaving 20 bases between them. CDR3 bases: TGTGCCAGCAGTCAAACCTGGGCGGCCAATTCTTCACCCCTCCACTTT. Translating it yields CASSQTWAANSSPLHF.

The genes are TRBV12-3 or TRBV12-4 and TRBJ2-7, with D uncertain. The CDR3 covers 14 residues. The V end lost 3 bases, the J end lost 0 bases, and 9 bases lay between the germline ends. The CDR3 nucleotides are TGTGCCAGCAGTTTCATAGGCAGCTCCTACGAGCAGTACTTC. It codes for CASSFIGSSYEQYF.

This chain links TRBV7-9 with TRBJ2-3; D gene ambiguous. The CDR3 sequence is 12 residues long. Trimming left V 2 bases short and J 9 bases short, with 9 bases between. CDR1 is SEHNR and CDR2 is FQNEAQ in the germline V gene (reference sequence). DNA of the CDR3: TGTGCCAGCAGCTTAAGAAAAGGGACGCAGTATTTT. Its translation is CASSLRKGTQYF.

This clonotype was detected many times. The genes are TRBV7-9 and TRBJ2-1, with D perhaps TRBD1 or TRBD2 (6 bases each). V lost 5 bases and J 4 bases, leaving 15 bases between the germline ends. The germline V gene has CDR1 SEHNR and CDR2 FQNEAQ (reference sequence). CDR3 length: 15 amino acids. CDR3 residues: CASSLGGPAYNEQFF. The CDR3 DNA sequence: TGTGCCAGCAGCCTGGGGGGCCCTGCTTACAATGAGCAGTTCTTC.

The chain recombines TRBV5-5 with TRBJ2-1, with D possibly matching TRBD2 (5 bases). The V end lost 4 bases, the J end lost 4 bases, and 15 bases lay between the germline ends. The CDR3 length is 15 residues. Germline values: CDR1 SGHKS, CDR2 YYEKEE (reference sequence). The CDR3 reads CASSTTGTLYNEQFF. In DNA form, the CDR3 reads TGTGCCAGCAGCACGACGGGAACCTTGTACAATGAGCAGTTCTTC.

This clonotype was recorded at least ten times. This chain joins TRBV12-3 or TRBV12-4 and TRBJ2-1; TRBD2 agrees at 10 bases. V trimming: 3 bases; J trimming: 7 bases; junction bases outside the gene matches: 6. The CDR3 contains 15 residues. CDR3: CASSFWASGGNEQFF. Written as DNA, the CDR3 is TGTGCCAGCAGTTTTTGGGCTAGCGGGGGAAATGAGCAGTTCTTC.